This TCR beta chain was recovered during a study of blood T cell repertoires in COVID-19. The method was immunoSEQ multiplex PCR; TCRdb's version includes in-frame clones alone and lacks a portion of them. Here the sample spans 130,000 or so clones, 82% being singletons. V was shortened by 3 bases and J by 0 bases, with 12 bases between the two germline ends. This CDR3 has 16 residues. From germline, CDR1 is KGHDR and CDR2 SFDVKD. V usage is TRBV24-1 and J usage is TRBJ2-3, with D possibly matching TRBD2 (7 bases). Sequencing was carried out using peripheral blood. This TCR derives from a woman aged 70-85 years with acute or convalescent COVID-19. CDR3 protein: CATSDAGAGSTDTQYF. In nucleotides, the CDR3 is TGTGCCACCAGTGATGCGGGGGCAGGGAGCACAGATACGCAGTATTTT.